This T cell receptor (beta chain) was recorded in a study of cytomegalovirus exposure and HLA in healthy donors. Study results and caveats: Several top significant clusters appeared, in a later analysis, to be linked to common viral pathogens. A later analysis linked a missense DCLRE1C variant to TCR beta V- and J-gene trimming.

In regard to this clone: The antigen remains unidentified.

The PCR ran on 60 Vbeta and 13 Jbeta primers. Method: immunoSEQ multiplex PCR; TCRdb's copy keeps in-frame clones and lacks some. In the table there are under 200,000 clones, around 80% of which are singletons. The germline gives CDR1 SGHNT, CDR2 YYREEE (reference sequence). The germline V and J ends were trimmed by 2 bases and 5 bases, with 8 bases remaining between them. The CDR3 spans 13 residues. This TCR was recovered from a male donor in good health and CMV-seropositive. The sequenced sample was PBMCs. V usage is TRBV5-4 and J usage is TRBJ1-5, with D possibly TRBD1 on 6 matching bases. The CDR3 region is CASSFGGHQPQHF. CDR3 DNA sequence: TGTGCCAGCAGCTTCGGGGGGCATCAGCCCCAGCATTTT. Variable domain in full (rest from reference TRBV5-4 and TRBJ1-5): ETGVTQSPTHLIKTRGQQVTLRCSSQSGHNTVSWYQQALGQGPQFIFQYYREEENGRGNFPPRFSGLQFPNYSSELNVNALELDDSALYLCASSFGGHQPQHFGDGTRLSIL.